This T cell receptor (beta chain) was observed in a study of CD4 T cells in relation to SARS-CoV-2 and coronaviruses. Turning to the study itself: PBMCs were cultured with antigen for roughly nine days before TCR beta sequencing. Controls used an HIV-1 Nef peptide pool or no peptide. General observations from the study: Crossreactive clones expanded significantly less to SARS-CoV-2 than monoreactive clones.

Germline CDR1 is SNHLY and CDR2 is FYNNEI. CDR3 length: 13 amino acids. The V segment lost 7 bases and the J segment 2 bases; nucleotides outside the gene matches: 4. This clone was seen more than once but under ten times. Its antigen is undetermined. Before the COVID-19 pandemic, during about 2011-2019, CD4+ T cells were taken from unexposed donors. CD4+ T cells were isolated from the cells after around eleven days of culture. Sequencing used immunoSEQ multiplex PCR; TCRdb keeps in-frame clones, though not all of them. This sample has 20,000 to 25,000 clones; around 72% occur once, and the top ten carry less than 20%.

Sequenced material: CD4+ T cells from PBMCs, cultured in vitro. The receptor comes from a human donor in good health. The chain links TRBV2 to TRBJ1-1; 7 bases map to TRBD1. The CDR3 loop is CASTTGTNTEAFF. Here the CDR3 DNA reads TGTGCCAGCACGACAGGGACAAACACTGAAGCTTTCTTT.